The 21 T cell receptor beta chains presented below share a single source sample, sequenced in a study of identical twins. TCRdb used MiXCR to reprocess the 5' RACE reads, holding one entry per CDR3 protein. This table holds over 200,000 distinct CDR3 sequences, over 9.5% found once. The sample was memory T cells sorted from blood. These receptors originate from a man in his fifties or sixties in good health.

This clonotype was detected ten times or more. This chain joins TRBV19 and TRBJ2-3, with D maybe TRBD2 (6 bases). Germline loops: CDR1 LNHDA, CDR2 SQIVND (reference sequence). Trimming took 5 bases from V and 2 from J, leaving 11 bases between them. This CDR3 region has 14 residues. CDR3 DNA sequence: TGTGCCAGTAGTCGGGGACTCGACACAGATACGCAGTATTTT. It translates to CASSRGLDTDTQYF.

This clonotype was seen a handful of times. The genes are TRBV2 and TRBJ2-5; 7 bases align to TRBD2. Trimming at V came to 4 bases and at J to 4 bases, leaving 15 bases not matched to a gene. The CDR3 contains 17 residues. The germline V gene encodes CDR1 SNHLY and CDR2 FYNNEI. The CDR3 coding sequence is TGTGCCAGCAGTGTTCAGCATACGGCTAGCGGTGGAGAGACCCAGTACTTC. Translation gives CASSVQHTASGGETQYF.

A few counts support this clonotype. This chain links TRBV12-3 or TRBV12-4 with TRBJ2-7; maybe TRBD2 (6 bases). The germline V and J ends were trimmed by 6 bases and 7 bases, with 13 bases remaining between them. The CDR3 covers 12 residues. CDR3 loop: CASSLTAGEQYF. For the CDR3, the DNA is TGTGCCAGCAGCTTGACGGCGGGGGAGCAGTACTTC.

This clonotype was counted at least ten times. The chain recombines TRBV20-1 with TRBJ1-2, with unresolved D. Germline assignment: CDR1 DFQATT and CDR2 SNEGSKA (reference sequence). The length of the CDR3 is 13 residues. V lost 3 bases and J lost 2, with 10 bases in between. CDR3 in amino acids: CSARGGPNYGYTF. The CDR3, as DNA: TGCAGTGCTAGGGGTGGACCGAACTATGGCTACACCTTC.

This clonotype was recorded a few times. V gene TRBV2 combines with J gene TRBJ2-5; no firm D call. Germline CDR1 and CDR2: SNHLY and FYNNEI. Between the trimmed V and J ends, which lost 5 bases and 3 bases, there was a span of 10 bases. The CDR3 runs to 13 residues. The chain's CDR3 is CASSPFGEETQYF. As DNA, the CDR3 is TGTGCCAGCAGTCCCTTCGGAGAAGAGACCCAGTACTTC.

This rearrangement joins TRBV7-2 to TRBJ1-1, with 7 bases that match TRBD1. Per the germline V gene, CDR1 is SGHTA and CDR2 is FQGNSA. Losses at the gene ends were 7 bases for V and 4 bases for J; bases not matched to a gene: 12. This CDR3 is built from 15 residues. CDR3 residues: CASITGAMGTTEAFF. Written as DNA, the CDR3 is TGTGCCAGCATCACAGGGGCGATGGGGACCACTGAAGCTTTCTTT.

This clonotype was seen repeatedly, ten times or more. The V gene is TRBV5-1, the J gene TRBJ2-5, with 7 bases that match TRBD1. The CDR3 sequence is 14 residues long. The V and J ends lost 2 bases and 3 bases, in that order; junction bases with no gene match: 4. Per the germline V gene, CDR1 is SGHRS and CDR2 is YFSETQ. In DNA form, the CDR3 reads TGCGCCAGCAGCTTTGGGACAGCAAAAGAGACCCAGTACTTC. Encoded protein: CASSFGTAKETQYF.

In this sample, this clonotype turned up many times. V is TRBV29-1 and J is TRBJ2-3; D is perhaps TRBD2 (7 bases). Deletions cut 3 bases from V and 6 bases from J, with 10 bases between. This CDR3 is built from 12 residues. Per germline, CDR1 SQVTM and CDR2 ANQGSEA. DNA of the CDR3: TGCAGCGTTGAGGAGGGGGGGGATACGCAGTATTTT. Its translation: CSVEEGGDTQYF.

In its sample, this clonotype was seen many times. The chain recombines TRBV5-1 with TRBJ2-7; TRBD1 matches 7 bases. The CDR3 is made up of 14 amino acids. Germline values: CDR1 SGHRS, CDR2 YFSETQ. With V trimmed by 0 bases and J by 3 bases, 3 bases remained unmatched. The CDR3 sequence: CASSLAQGIYEQYF. As DNA, the CDR3 is TGCGCCAGCAGCTTGGCACAGGGGATCTACGAGCAGTACTTC.

This clonotype was seen repeatedly, ten times or more. The chain joins TRBV11-2 to TRBJ2-7; 9 positions match TRBD1. Trimming at V came to 0 bases and at J to 3 bases, leaving 3 bases not matched to a gene. The CDR3 has 15 amino acids. Germline CDR1 is SGHAT and CDR2 is FQNNGV. CDR3 sequence: CASSLDPGQGYEQYF. The CDR3 DNA reads TGTGCCAGCAGCTTAGACCCGGGACAGGGCTACGAGCAGTACTTC. Complete variable domain (other parts from reference TRBV11-2 and TRBJ2-7): EAGVAQSPRYKIIEKRQSVAFWCNPISGHATLYWYQQILGQGPKLLIQFQNNGVVDDSQLPKDRFSAERLKGVDSTLKIQPAKLEDSAVYLCASSLDPGQGYEQYFGPGTRLTVT.

In this sample, this clonotype turned up many times. CDR3 region: CAIKQSASYEQYF. The CDR3 DNA sequence: TGTGCCATCAAACAGTCCGCCTCCTACGAGCAGTACTTC. The J gene is TRBJ2-7, the V gene TRBV10-3; D uncertain. Germline values: CDR1 ENHRY, CDR2 SYGVKD. V was clipped by 7 bases and J by 0 bases, with 10 bases between them. The CDR3 length is 13 residues.

Many counts were recorded for this clonotype. This rearrangement joins TRBV7-2 to TRBJ2-1; D is unclear. V was shortened by 1 base and J by 8 bases, with 15 bases between the two germline ends. This CDR3 region has 15 residues. From germline, CDR1 is SGHTA and CDR2 FQGNSA. CDR3 nucleotide sequence: TGTGCCAGCAGCTTAGGCCCGGGTTTCATAGATGAGCAGTTCTTC. Translation gives CASSLGPGFIDEQFF.

CDR3 DNA: TGTGCCAGCAGCATAGAACGGAAGGGCACCGGGGAGCTGTTTTTT. This translates into CASSIERKGTGELFF. This chain connects TRBV11-1 to TRBJ2-2; unclear D gene. This CDR3 has 15 amino acids. The V gene's germline CDR1 is SGHAT and CDR2 FQDESV (reference sequence). Trimming left V 5 bases short and J 4 bases short, with 14 bases between.

This clonotype was recorded a few times. The rearrangement uses TRBV7-6 and TRBJ1-5; D perhaps matches TRBD1 (5 bases). V was clipped by 1 base and J by 3 bases, with 10 bases between them. There are 15 residues in the CDR3. Germline values: CDR1 SGHVS, CDR2 FNYEAQ. The CDR3 region is CASSLGPGNNQPQHF. The CDR3 coding sequence is TGTGCCAGCAGCTTAGGTCCAGGGAACAATCAGCCCCAGCATTTT.

The sample holds many counts of this clonotype. The CDR3 here is CSVERLAGQETQYF. CDR3 coding DNA: TGCAGCGTTGAACGCCTAGCGGGACAAGAGACCCAGTACTTC. V gene TRBV29-1 combines with J gene TRBJ2-5; 9 bases match TRBD2. The CDR3 has 14 residues. Looked up from germline, CDR1 is SQVTM and CDR2 is ANQGSEA. J lost 2 bases, V lost 2 bases, and 3 bases had no gene match.

The chain combines TRBV30 with TRBJ1-5, with D unresolved. V was cut by 4 bases and J by 2 bases, with 12 bases left in between. This CDR3 has 14 residues. CDR1 and CDR2 (germline): GTSNPN, SVGIG (reference sequence). Here the CDR3 DNA reads TGTGCCTGGACAACAAGCTGGGGCAATCAGCCCCAGCATTTT. Its translation: CAWTTSWGNQPQHF. The full variable domain, rest sourced from reference TRBV30 and TRBJ1-5, is SQTIHQWPATLVQPVGSPLSLECTVEGTSNPNLYWYRQAAGRGLQLLFYSVGIGQISSEVPQNLSASRPQDRQFILSSKKLLLSDSGFYLCAWTTSWGNQPQHFGDGTRLSIL.

This clonotype was observed many times. The chain uses TRBV12-3 or TRBV12-4 and TRBJ2-1; no clear D. The CDR3 loop spans 12 amino acids. The V end was cut by 3 bases, the J end by 9 bases, with 9 bases between. CDR3 bases: TGTGCCAGCAGTTTCCCCGGATCTGAGCAGTTCTTC. The encoded protein is CASSFPGSEQFF.

In nucleotides, the CDR3 is TGTGCCAGCACCATAGTCTCTGGGGCCAACGTCCTGACTTTC. This encodes CASTIVSGANVLTF. The V and J genes are TRBV7-9 and TRBJ2-6; D remains ambiguous. The V and J ends lost 7 bases and 0 bases respectively, with 7 bases between them. The V gene's germline CDR1 is SEHNR and CDR2 FQNEAQ (reference sequence). This CDR3 spans 14 amino acids.

This clonotype was detected only a few times. This chain uses TRBV18 with TRBJ2-4, with D perhaps matching TRBD1 or TRBD2 (5 bases each). The CDR3 extends over 13 amino acids. V dropped 6 bases and J dropped 3 bases, with 9 bases sitting between them. Germline assignment: CDR1 KGHSH and CDR2 LQKENI. The CDR3 region has the DNA TGTGCCAGCTCGGTTGGGGGCAAAAACATTCAGTACTTC. This sequence encodes CASSVGGKNIQYF.

This clonotype has more than one count but fewer than ten. The CDR3 nucleotides read TGTGCCAGCAGGGCAGGGTTTGCCAATGAGCAGTTCTTC. As protein: CASRAGFANEQFF. This chain uses TRBV28 with TRBJ2-1, with D perhaps TRBD1 (5 bases). Germline lookup yields CDR1 MDHEN and CDR2 SYDVKM. The CDR3 totals 13 residues. Trimming stripped 6 bases from V and 6 bases from J, with 12 bases between.

In this sample, this clonotype turned up many times. The V gene is TRBV7-3, the J gene TRBJ2-5; TRBD2 matches 12 bases. Germline CDR1 SGHTA, CDR2 FQGTGA. The length of the CDR3 is 16 residues. With V trimmed by 4 bases and J by 4 bases, 7 bases remained unmatched. CDR3 coding DNA: TGTGCCAGCAGCTCGACTAGCGGGAGAGGAGGAGAGACCCAGTACTTC. Its protein is CASSSTSGRGGETQYF. The full variable domain, its missing parts supplied by reference TRBV7-3 and TRBJ2-5, is GAGVSQTPSNKVTEKGKYVELRCDPISGHTALYWYRQSLGQGPEFLIYFQGTGAADDSGLPNDRFFAVRPEGSVSTLKIQRTERGDSAVYLCASSSTSGRGGETQYFGPGTRLLVL.